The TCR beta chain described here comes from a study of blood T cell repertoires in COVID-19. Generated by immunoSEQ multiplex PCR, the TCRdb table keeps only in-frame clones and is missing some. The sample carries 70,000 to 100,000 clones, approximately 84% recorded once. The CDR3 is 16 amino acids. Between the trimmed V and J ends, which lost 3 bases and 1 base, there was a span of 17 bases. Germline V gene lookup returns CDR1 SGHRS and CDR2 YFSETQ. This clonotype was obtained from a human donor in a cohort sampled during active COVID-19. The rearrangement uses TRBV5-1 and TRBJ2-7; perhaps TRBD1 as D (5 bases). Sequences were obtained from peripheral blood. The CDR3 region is CASSWGVNRQSYEQYF. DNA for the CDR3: TGCGCCAGCAGCTGGGGCGTAAACAGGCAATCCTACGAGCAGTACTTC.